The 22 T cell receptor beta chains in this list originate from one sample, sequenced in a study of beta chain features in type 1 diabetes. The investigators reverse transcribed all of the isolated RNA, so they sequenced expressed TCRB transcripts. TCRdb's copy holds only in-frame clones and misses some; the assay was immunoSEQ multiplex PCR. Of around 650,000 clones in the sample, around 12% are singletons; the top ten hold approximately 0.11%. Points from the study as a whole: A moderate, significant TCRB CDR3 shortening appeared in type 1 diabetes across four CD4+ subsets.

These receptors have no identified antigens. Sequencing was performed on naive CD4+ T cells from blood. The receptor set was obtained from a man aged 30 to 39 with type 1 diabetes.

The sample holds a few counts of this clone. The chain is built from TRBV4-3 and TRBJ1-2, with no clear D. This CDR3 is 11 amino acids long. Trimming took off 4 bases at V and 8 bases at J, with 8 bases between the two ends. Germline CDR1 reads LGHNA; CDR2 reads YSLEER. This chain's CDR3 is CASSRGQGYTF. The CDR3 DNA follows: TGCGCCAGCAGCCGAGGCCAAGGCTACACCTTC.

This clone was seen more than once but under ten times. The genes are TRBV9 and TRBJ1-1; TRBD1 matches at 8 bases. Trimming cost V 5 bases and J 1 base; bases outside gene matches: 4. Germline values: CDR1 SGDLS, CDR2 YYNGEE. This CDR3 is built from 14 residues. CDR3 nucleotide sequence: TGTGCCAGCAGACTCGGACAGGGGAACACTGAAGCTTTCTTT. Residues: CASRLGQGNTEAFF.

The table lists this clone with a few counts. V usage is TRBV5-1 and J usage is TRBJ1-1; 8 nucleotides line up with TRBD1. With 5 bases clipped from V and 4 bases from J, the junction kept 7 bases outside the gene matches. CDR1 is SGHRS, CDR2 YFSETQ, per germline. The CDR3 runs to 14 residues. The CDR3 spells CASSVDRESTEAFF. The CDR3 bases are TGCGCCAGCAGTGTGGACAGGGAAAGCACTGAAGCTTTCTTT.

This sequence joins TRBV6-5 and TRBJ2-5; maybe TRBD2 (7 bases). The V and J ends lost 3 bases and 5 bases respectively, with 16 bases between them. CDR1 and CDR2 from the germline V gene are MNHEY and SVGAGI. This CDR3 has 15 residues. The CDR3 here is CASSYATGREETQYF. The CDR3 bases are TGTGCCAGCAGTTATGCCACAGGGAGGGAGGAGACCCAGTACTTC.

This clone was counted only a few times. The chain recombines TRBV7-6 with TRBJ2-1; D is tentatively TRBD1 or TRBD2 (6 bases each). Per the germline V gene, CDR1 is SGHVS and CDR2 is FNYEAQ. The CDR3 is 16 residues long. With 4 bases removed from V and 10 bases from J, the gap between germline ends came to 23 bases. The DNA for the CDR3 is TGTGCCAGCAGCTCGGGGGCGGGGATCGGATCTTCAGAGCAGTTCTTC. Encoded protein: CASSSGAGIGSSEQFF.

J is TRBJ1-4 and V is TRBV6-5; D gene ambiguous. Trimming stripped 0 bases from V and 4 bases from J, with 12 bases between. The V gene's germline CDR1 is MNHEY and CDR2 SVGAGI. The CDR3 extends over 16 amino acids. The CDR3 DNA is TGTGCCAGCAGTTACTCGATTTCCCCGGGTAATGAAAAACTGTTTTTT. It translates to CASSYSISPGNEKLFF.

The table lists this clone with a few counts. This CDR3 is also generated by other DNA sequences in the sample. The V and J genes are TRBV30 and TRBJ1-5, with D perhaps TRBD1 (5 bases). The CDR3 extends over 12 amino acids. Germline V gene sequence: CDR1 GTSNPN, CDR2 SVGIG (reference sequence). V shed 1 base and J shed 6 bases, with 7 bases lying between them. The CDR3 DNA reads as TGTGCCTGGAGTGGGGGGGGTCAGCCCCAGCATTTT. Amino acids: CAWSGGGQPQHF. Full variable domain (outside the CDR3, taken from reference TRBV30 and TRBJ1-5): SQTIHQWPATLVQPVGSPLSLECTVEGTSNPNLYWYRQAAGRGLQLLFYSVGIGQISSEVPQNLSASRPQDRQFILSSKKLLLSDSGFYLCAWSGGGQPQHFGDGTRLSIL.

V gene TRBV7-2 combines with J gene TRBJ2-3; D is unresolved. The CDR3 runs to 13 residues. V was clipped by 6 bases and J by 4 bases, with 11 bases between them. Germline CDR1 and CDR2: SGHTA and FQGNSA. The CDR3 nucleotides are TGTGCCAGCAGTCTCGCGTGGGCAGATACGCAGTATTTT. It specifies CASSLAWADTQYF.

This clone has just a few counts. The chain recombines TRBV5-1 with TRBJ2-4, with a possible D match to TRBD1 (6 bases). Trimming cost V 4 bases and J 1 base, with 15 bases left between them. Germline CDR1 SGHRS, CDR2 YFSETQ. The CDR3 has 16 amino acids. Here the CDR3 reads CASSPTGSWAKNIQYF. CDR3 DNA: TGCGCCAGCAGCCCTACAGGGTCTTGGGCCAAAAACATTCAGTACTTC.

This clone has a handful of counts. The CDR3 region has the DNA TGTGCCAGCAGCCCTCGGACAGGGCCCCCGTACGAGCAGTACTTC. This gives the protein CASSPRTGPPYEQYF. This chain uses TRBV7-2 with TRBJ2-7; 8 bases are shared with TRBD1. J lost 4 bases, V lost 5 bases, and 10 bases had no gene match. CDR3 length: 15 amino acids. Germline CDR1 reads SGHTA; CDR2 reads FQGNSA. Using reference TRBV7-2 and TRBJ2-7 for the parts outside the CDR3, the full variable domain is GAGVSQSPSNKVTEKGKDVELRCDPISGHTALYWYRQSLGQGLEFLIYFQGNSAPDKSGLPSDRFSAERTGGSVSTLTIQRTQQEDSAVYLCASSPRTGPPYEQYFGPGTRLTVT.

The J gene is TRBJ2-3, the V gene TRBV9; 14 bases line up with TRBD2. Trimming took 2 bases from V and 8 from J; bases not matched to a gene: 7. Germline CDR1 and CDR2: SGDLS and YYNGEE. There are 16 residues in the CDR3. DNA for the CDR3: TGTGCCAGCAGCGTTGGGACTAGCGGGGGCTCAGCTACGCAGTATTTT. Amino acids: CASSVGTSGGSATQYF.

This clone was seen only a few times. The rearrangement links TRBV7-9 to TRBJ1-2; unclear D gene. This CDR3 has 12 residues. Trimming left V 4 bases short and J 8 bases short, with 11 bases between. Germline V gene data show CDR1 as SEHNR and CDR2 as FQNEAQ (reference sequence). CDR3 residues: CASSSQVGGYTF. CDR3 nucleotide sequence: TGTGCCAGCAGCTCCCAGGTGGGCGGCTACACCTTC.

This clone was counted a few times. The rearrangement joins TRBV2 to TRBJ2-7; tentatively, D is TRBD1 or TRBD2 (5 bases each). Looked up from germline, CDR1 is SNHLY and CDR2 is FYNNEI. The CDR3 spans 14 residues. Trimming took off 6 bases at V and 0 bases at J, with 12 bases between the two ends. CDR3 bases: TGTGCCAGCAGGACGGGACGGGACTCCTACGAGCAGTACTTC. It specifies CASRTGRDSYEQYF.

Only a few counts were recorded for this clone. The gene calls are TRBV19 and TRBJ2-4, with D uncertain. V was pared by 2 bases and J by 9 bases, with 5 bases between. The CDR3 totals 11 residues. Germline CDR1 LNHDA, CDR2 SQIVND (reference sequence). Written as DNA, the CDR3 is TGTGCCAGTAGTATAATGAGCATTCAGTACTTC. Translation: CASSIMSIQYF.

In this sample, this clone turned up a few times. The V call is TRBV9, the J call TRBJ1-2; D is undetermined. Germline V gene lookup returns CDR1 SGDLS and CDR2 YYNGEE. This CDR3 contains 13 residues. V was shortened by 0 bases and J by 7 bases, with 10 bases between the two germline ends. The CDR3 loop is CASSVEASSGYTF. The DNA for the CDR3 is TGTGCCAGCAGCGTAGAGGCATCTAGTGGCTACACCTTC.

This clone was found a few times. This rearrangement joins TRBV29-1 to TRBJ2-7, with D perhaps TRBD2 (6 bases). V shed 7 bases and J shed 7 bases, with 20 bases lying between them. The CDR3 length is 13 residues. CDR1 is SQVTM, CDR2 ANQGSEA, per germline. Here the CDR3 DNA reads TGCAGCGGGGGGGAAATCAGCGCGGCTGAGCAGTACTTC. Its protein is CSGGEISAAEQYF.

CDR3 amino acids: CASSPRDRPNSGANVLTF. The CDR3 DNA reads as TGTGCCAGCAGCCCCCGGGACAGGCCCAACTCTGGGGCCAACGTCCTGACTTTC. This chain connects TRBV7-9 to TRBJ2-6; 8 bases map to TRBD1. The CDR3 loop spans 18 amino acids. With 5 bases clipped from V and 0 bases from J, the junction kept 9 bases outside the gene matches. CDR1 SEHNR and CDR2 FQNEAQ come from the germline V gene (reference sequence).

In DNA, the CDR3 is TGTGCCAGCAGCTCGGACAGGGTTTCACACGGGGAGCAGTACTTC. It translates to CASSSDRVSHGEQYF. This chain connects TRBV5-4 to TRBJ2-7; the match to TRBD1 covers 8 bases. CDR1 is SGHNT and CDR2 is YYREEE in the germline V gene (reference sequence). V lost 3 bases, J lost 7 bases, and 12 bases stayed unmatched. The CDR3 covers 15 residues.

Many counts were recorded for this clone. The V call is TRBV7-9, the J call TRBJ1-4; perhaps TRBD1 as D (6 bases). This CDR3 region has 13 residues. Germline V gene sequence: CDR1 SEHNR, CDR2 FQNEAQ (reference sequence). The V end was cut by 3 bases, the J end by 8 bases, with 10 bases between. The CDR3 sequence is CASSFIRGEKLFF. DNA for the CDR3: TGTGCCAGCAGCTTTATAAGGGGGGAAAAACTGTTTTTT.

This clone appeared a few times. The rearrangement uses TRBV11-2 and TRBJ1-5; weak D call: TRBD1 (6 bases). Germline lookup yields CDR1 SGHAT and CDR2 FQNNGV. Trimming stripped 5 bases from V and 3 bases from J, with 11 bases between. The CDR3 has 14 amino acids. CDR3 residues: CASSQGHVNQPQHF. In DNA form, the CDR3 reads TGTGCCAGCAGCCAGGGACACGTCAATCAGCCCCAGCATTTT.

Written as DNA, the CDR3 is TGTGCCAGCAGCTTCGGATCCGGGACAGCGTCCCATGGCTACACCTTC. Amino acid sequence: CASSFGSGTASHGYTF. This chain joins TRBV7-9 and TRBJ1-2; TRBD1 aligns across 7 bases. The V gene end was trimmed by 3 bases and the J gene end by 6 bases; junction bases not matched to a gene: 13. The CDR3 covers 16 residues. Looked up from germline, CDR1 is SEHNR and CDR2 is FQNEAQ (reference sequence).

In this sample, this clone turned up a few times. The gene calls are TRBV18 and TRBJ2-7; the match to TRBD1 covers 10 bases. CDR1 and CDR2 from the germline V gene are KGHSH and LQKENI. The ends lost 6 bases at V and 5 bases at J; junction bases unmatched: 10. CDR3 length: 15 amino acids. The CDR3 loop reads CASSISGTGDHEQYF. CDR3 coding DNA: TGTGCCAGCTCTATCTCCGGGACAGGGGATCACGAGCAGTACTTC.